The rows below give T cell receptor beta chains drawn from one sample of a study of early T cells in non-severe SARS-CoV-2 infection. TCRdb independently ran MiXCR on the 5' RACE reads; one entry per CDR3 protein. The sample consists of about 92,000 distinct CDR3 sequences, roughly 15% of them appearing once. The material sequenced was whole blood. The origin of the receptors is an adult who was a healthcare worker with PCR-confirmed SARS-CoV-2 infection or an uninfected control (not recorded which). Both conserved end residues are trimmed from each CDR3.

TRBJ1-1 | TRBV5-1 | ASSLDGGVNTEAF
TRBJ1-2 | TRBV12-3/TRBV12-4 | ASRSGAGNYGYT
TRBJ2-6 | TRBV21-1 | ASISPLGQDSSGANVLT
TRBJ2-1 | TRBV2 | ASRGRRAGDNEQF
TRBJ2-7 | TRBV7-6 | ASSQGGLGPYEQY
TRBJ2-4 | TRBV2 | ATDRSGTWGLAKNIQY
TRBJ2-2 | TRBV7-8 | ASSLARAAGELF
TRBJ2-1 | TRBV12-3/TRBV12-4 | ASSLAGGPYEQF
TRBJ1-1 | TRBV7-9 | ASSLGATEAF
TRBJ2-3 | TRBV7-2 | ASSLSGHDTDTQY
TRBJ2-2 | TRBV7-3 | ASSLAPEAGELF
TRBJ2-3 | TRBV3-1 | ASSQGTGTATDTQY
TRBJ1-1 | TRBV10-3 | AILDRASTEAF
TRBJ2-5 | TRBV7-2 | ASSSDGSFQETQY
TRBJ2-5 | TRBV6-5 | ASGVPGTGLETQY
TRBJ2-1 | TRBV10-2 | ASSSRQGSYNEQF
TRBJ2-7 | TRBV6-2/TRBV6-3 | ASTHLGRTEYYEQY
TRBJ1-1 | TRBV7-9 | ASSFLRGRGTEAF
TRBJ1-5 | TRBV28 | STGPHNQPQH
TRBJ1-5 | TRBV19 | ASSLRTDSNQPQH
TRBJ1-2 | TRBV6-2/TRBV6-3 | ASSPPGTQGNGYT
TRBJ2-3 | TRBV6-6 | ASSQKSRDTQY